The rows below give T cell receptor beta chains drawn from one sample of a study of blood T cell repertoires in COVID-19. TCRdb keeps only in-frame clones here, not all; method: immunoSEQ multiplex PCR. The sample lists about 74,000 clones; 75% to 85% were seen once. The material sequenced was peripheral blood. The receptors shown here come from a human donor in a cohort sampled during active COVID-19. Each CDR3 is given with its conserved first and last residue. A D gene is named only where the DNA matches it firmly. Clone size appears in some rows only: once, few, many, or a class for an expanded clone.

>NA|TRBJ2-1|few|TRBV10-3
CAIKGLGGEQFF
TGTGCCATCAAGGGGCTAGGGGGTGAGCAGTTCTTC
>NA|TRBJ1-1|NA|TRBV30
CAWNRGGGNTEAFF
TGTGCCTGGAACCGAGGCGGAGGGAACACTGAAGCTTTCTTT
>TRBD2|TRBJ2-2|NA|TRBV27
CASRVGLAGRTGELFF
TGTGCCAGCAGAGTGGGACTAGCGGGACGCACCGGGGAGCTGTTTTTT
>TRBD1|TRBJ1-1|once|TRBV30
CAFKNRGLVGTEAFF
TGTGCCTTTAAAAACAGGGGGTTGGTCGGCACTGAAGCTTTCTTT
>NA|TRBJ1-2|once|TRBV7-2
CASSLAPGIVSYGYTF
TGTGCCAGCAGCTTGGCACCAGGGATTGTCAGCTATGGCTACACCTTC
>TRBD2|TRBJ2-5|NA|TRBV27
CASGHSSGQETQYF
TGTGCCAGCGGCCACTCTAGCGGCCAAGAGACCCAGTACTTC
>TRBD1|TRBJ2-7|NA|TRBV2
CASRTGTGGLDEQYF
TGTGCCAGCAGAACCGGGACAGGGGGCCTGGACGAGCAGTACTTC
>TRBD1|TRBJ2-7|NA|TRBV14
CASSQVSQGSSYEQYF
TGTGCCAGCAGCCAAGTATCACAGGGGAGCTCCTACGAGCAGTACTTC
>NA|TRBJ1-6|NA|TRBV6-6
CASSPPGGNNSPLHF
TGTGCCAGCAGTCCTCCGGGGGGGAATAATTCACCCCTCCACTTT
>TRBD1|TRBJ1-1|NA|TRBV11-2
CASTRDRGDTEAFF
TGTGCCAGCACCCGGGACAGGGGCGACACTGAAGCTTTCTTT
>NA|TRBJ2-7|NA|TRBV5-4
CASSLGAGTPGEYF
TGTGCCAGCAGCTTGGGCGCCGGGACACCTGGGGAGTACTTC
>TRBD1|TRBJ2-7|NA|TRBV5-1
CASSYATGSYYEQYF
TGCGCCAGCAGCTACGCGACAGGGTCGTACTACGAGCAGTACTTC
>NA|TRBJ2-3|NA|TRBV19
CASSIPSTDTQYF
TGTGCCAGTAGTATACCTAGCACAGATACGCAGTATTTT
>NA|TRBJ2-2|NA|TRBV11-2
CASSFRETGELFF
TGTGCCAGCAGCTTCCGGGAGACCGGGGAGCTGTTTTTT
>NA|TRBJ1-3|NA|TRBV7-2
CASSSLLAGNTIYF
TGTGCCAGCAGCTCGTTACTAGCTGGAAACACCATATATTTT
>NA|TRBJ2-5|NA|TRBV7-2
CASRAGVGETQYF
TGTGCCAGCAGGGCCGGGGTAGGAGAGACCCAGTACTTC
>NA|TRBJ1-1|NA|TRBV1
CTSSQDLIGTGDTEAFF
TGCACCAGCAGCCAAGATCTAATAGGAACGGGGGACACTGAAGCTTTCTTT
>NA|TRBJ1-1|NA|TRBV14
CASSQVQGTINTEAFF
TGTGCCAGCAGCCAAGTCCAGGGGACGATTAACACTGAAGCTTTCTTT
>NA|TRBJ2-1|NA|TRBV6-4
CASSDPSKGRNEQFF
TGTGCCAGCAGTGACCCCTCTAAGGGGAGGAATGAGCAGTTCTTC
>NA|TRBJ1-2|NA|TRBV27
CASSFRREGVYGYTF
TGTGCCAGCAGTTTTCGGAGGGAAGGGGTCTATGGCTACACCTTC
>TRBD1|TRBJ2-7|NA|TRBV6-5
CASTGQGGSYEQYF
TGTGCCAGCACCGGACAGGGGGGGTCCTACGAGCAGTACTTC
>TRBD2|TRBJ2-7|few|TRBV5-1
CASTKGVGLAGSEQYF
TGCGCCAGCACCAAAGGGGTCGGGCTAGCGGGATCCGAGCAGTACTTC
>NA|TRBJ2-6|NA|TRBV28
CASSSRSGANVLTF
TGTGCCAGCAGCAGTCGCTCTGGGGCCAACGTCCTGACTTTC
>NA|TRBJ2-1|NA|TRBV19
CASSIAHRPAYNEQFF
TGTGCCAGTAGTATAGCTCACAGACCGGCCTACAATGAGCAGTTCTTC
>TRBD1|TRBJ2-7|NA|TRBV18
CASSGTGGQAYEQYF
TGTGCCAGCTCAGGAACCGGAGGACAGGCCTACGAGCAGTACTTC
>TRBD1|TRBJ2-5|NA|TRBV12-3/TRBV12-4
CASSSTGGETQYF
TGTGCCAGCAGTTCGACAGGGGGAGAGACCCAGTACTTC
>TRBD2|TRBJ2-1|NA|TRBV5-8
CASSFLAGVNEQFF
TGTGCCAGCAGCTTCTTGGCGGGAGTCAATGAGCAGTTCTTC
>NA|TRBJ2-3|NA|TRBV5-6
CASSLDRAAQDTQYF
TGTGCCAGCAGCTTGGACAGGGCCGCACAAGATACGCAGTATTTT
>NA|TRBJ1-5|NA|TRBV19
CASSTDEGQPQHF
TGTGCCAGTAGTACCGACGAGGGTCAGCCCCAGCATTTT
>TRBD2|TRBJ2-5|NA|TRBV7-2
CASVELRERYQETQYF
TGTGCCAGCGTTGAGTTGCGGGAGCGGTACCAAGAGACCCAGTACTTC
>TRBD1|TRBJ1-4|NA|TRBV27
CASRQGADEKLFF
TGTGCCAGCAGACAGGGGGCGGATGAAAAACTGTTTTTT
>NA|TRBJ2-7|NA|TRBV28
CASSLLRYEQYF
TGTGCCAGCAGTTTATTGCGATACGAGCAGTACTTC
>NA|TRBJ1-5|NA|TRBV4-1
CASSQETAYSNQPQHF
TGCGCCAGCAGCCAAGAGACAGCTTATAGCAATCAGCCCCAGCATTTT
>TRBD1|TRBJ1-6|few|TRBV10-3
CAISETIMTGDYNSPLHF
TGTGCCATCAGTGAGACAATCATGACAGGGGACTATAATTCACCCCTCCACTTT
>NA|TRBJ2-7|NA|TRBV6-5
CALVGGRSYEQYF
TGTGCCCTCGTGGGAGGTAGGTCCTACGAGCAGTACTTC
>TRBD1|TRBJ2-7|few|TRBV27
CASSPPGQGAPYEQYF
TGTGCCAGCAGTCCACCGGGACAGGGTGCCCCCTACGAGCAGTACTTC
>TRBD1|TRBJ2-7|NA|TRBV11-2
CASSRTGTESEQYF
TGTGCCAGCAGCCGAACCGGGACAGAGTCCGAGCAGTACTTC
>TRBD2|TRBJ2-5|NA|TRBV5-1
CASSSGLAGNQETQYF
TGCGCCAGCAGCTCCGGACTAGCGGGAAACCAAGAGACCCAGTACTTC
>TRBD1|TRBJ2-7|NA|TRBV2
CASRTGTGVPEQYF
TGTGCCAGCAGAACCGGGACAGGGGTTCCCGAGCAGTACTTC
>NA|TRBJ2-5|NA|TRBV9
CASSVERGRETQYF
TGTGCCAGCAGCGTAGAAAGGGGGAGAGAGACCCAGTACTTC
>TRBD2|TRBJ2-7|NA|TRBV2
CASGGSGRASYEQYF
TGTGCCAGTGGGGGTAGCGGGAGAGCATCCTACGAGCAGTACTTC
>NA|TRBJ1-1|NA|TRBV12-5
CASGFGQSTEAFF
TGTGCTAGTGGTTTCGGACAGTCCACTGAAGCTTTCTTT
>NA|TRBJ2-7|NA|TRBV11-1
CASSSFGGTFYEQYF
TGTGCCAGCAGCTCTTTCGGAGGAACTTTTTACGAGCAGTACTTC
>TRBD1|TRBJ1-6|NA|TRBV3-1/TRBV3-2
CASSTGQDNSPLHF
TGTGCCAGCAGTACGGGACAGGATAATTCACCCCTCCACTTT
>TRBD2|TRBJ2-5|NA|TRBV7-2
CASSQGLAGGSETQYF
TGTGCCAGCAGCCAGGGACTAGCGGGAGGATCCGAGACCCAGTACTTC
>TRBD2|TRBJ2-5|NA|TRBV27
CASSLFGGETQYF
TGTGCCAGCAGTTTGTTCGGGGGGGAGACCCAGTACTTC
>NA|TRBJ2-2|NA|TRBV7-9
CASSLQGHTGELFF
TGTGCCAGCAGCTTACAGGGGCACACCGGGGAGCTGTTTTTT
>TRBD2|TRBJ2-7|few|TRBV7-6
CASSKGLAGEQYF
TGTGCCAGCAGTAAGGGACTAGCGGGCGAGCAGTACTTC
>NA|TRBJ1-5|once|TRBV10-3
CAISPAADGGQPQHF
TGTGCCATCAGTCCCGCCGCGGATGGAGGTCAGCCCCAGCATTTT
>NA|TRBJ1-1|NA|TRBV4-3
CASSQDLREGTEAFF
TGCGCCAGCAGCCAAGATTTGCGGGAGGGAACTGAAGCTTTCTTT
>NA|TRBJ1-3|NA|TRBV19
CASSIAGSTGNTIYF
TGTGCCAGTAGTATTGCCGGGTCGACTGGAAACACCATATATTTT
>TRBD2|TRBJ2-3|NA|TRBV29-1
CSVGAIRLAGSSDTQYF
TGCAGCGTGGGGGCCATAAGACTAGCGGGAAGTTCAGATACGCAGTATTTT
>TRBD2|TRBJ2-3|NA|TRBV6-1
CASSGTSGRSTDTQYF
TGTGCCAGCAGTGGGACTAGCGGGAGAAGCACAGATACGCAGTATTTT
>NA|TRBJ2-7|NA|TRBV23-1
CASSQEDRRDHEQYF
TGCGCCAGCAGTCAAGAGGACAGAAGGGACCACGAGCAGTACTTC
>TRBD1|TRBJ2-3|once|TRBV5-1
CASSLGQGGDTQYF
TGCGCCAGCAGCCTTGGACAGGGAGGAGATACGCAGTATTTT
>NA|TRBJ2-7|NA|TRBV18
CASSLTLRNEQYF
TGTGCCAGCTCACTAACTCTACGTAACGAGCAGTACTTC
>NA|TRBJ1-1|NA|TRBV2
CASRLRPNTEAFF
TGTGCCAGCAGACTTCGCCCGAACACTGAAGCTTTCTTT
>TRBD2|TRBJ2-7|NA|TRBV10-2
CASSVVGLASSYEQYF
TGCGCCAGCAGTGTTGTAGGACTAGCGAGCTCCTACGAGCAGTACTTC
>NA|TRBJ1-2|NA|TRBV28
CASSSSGTYGYTF
TGTGCCAGCAGTTCCTCGGGTACCTATGGCTACACCTTC
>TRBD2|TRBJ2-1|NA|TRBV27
CASSSASGRGGNEQFF
TGTGCCAGCAGTTCGGCTAGCGGGAGGGGGGGGAATGAGCAGTTCTTC